The 13 T cell receptor beta chains given below trace back to one sample, sequenced in a study of technical replicates of blood from a handful of donors. Using immunoSEQ multiplex PCR, the repertoire was profiled, and TCRdb retains in-frame clones only, with some absent. The sample consists of around 56,000 clones, 90% to 95% of them appearing once. Sequenced input: PBMCs. These receptors all stem from a human donor in good health. Some clones in this sample may be carry-over from other donors' samples.

The chain has TRBV23-1 and TRBJ2-1; 9 bases line up with TRBD2. TRBV23-1 is annotated as an ORF whose role is uncertain. Trimming at V came to 4 bases and at J to 2 bases, leaving 9 bases not matched to a gene. The CDR3 is made up of 17 amino acids. The CDR3 coding sequence is TGCGCCAGCAGTCCGACCTGGCTAGCGGGACCCTACAATGAGCAGTTCTTC. Protein product: CASSPTWLAGPYNEQFF.

V usage is TRBV7-3 and J usage is TRBJ2-3, with TRBD2 as a possible D gene (6 bases). CDR3 length equals 13 residues. Trimming took 8 bases from V and 2 from J, leaving 11 bases between them. Per the germline V gene, CDR1 is SGHTA and CDR2 is FQGTGA. CDR3 region: CASGRDPTDTQYF. CDR3 in DNA: TGTGCCAGCGGGCGGGACCCCACAGATACGCAGTATTTT.

The sample holds a few counts of this clone. V usage is TRBV7-6 and J usage is TRBJ2-3; 11 positions match TRBD2. The CDR3 is 18 residues long. Germline trimming cut 3 bases from V and 0 bases from J; bases unmatched to any gene: 8. Germline V lookup: CDR1 SGHVS, CDR2 FNYEAQ. CDR3 sequence: CASSFSGGAHRSTDTQYF. CDR3 DNA sequence: TGTGCCAGCAGCTTTAGCGGGGGGGCCCATAGGAGCACAGATACGCAGTATTTT. The full variable domain, rest sourced from reference TRBV7-6 and TRBJ2-3, is GAGVSQSPRYKVTKRGQDVALRCDPISGHVSLYWYRQALGQGPEFLTYFNYEAQQDKSGLPNDRFSAERPEGSISTLTIQRTEQRDSAMYRCASSFSGGAHRSTDTQYFGPGTRLTVL.

This chain joins TRBV6-5 and TRBJ2-7; 9 bases fit TRBD2. Germline CDR1 is MNHEY and CDR2 is SVGAGI. CDR3 length: 16 residues. The J segment lost 3 bases and the V segment lost 0 bases, leaving 6 bases of the junction unmatched. The CDR3 DNA sequence: TGTGCCAGCAGTTACTCTCAGGCTAGCGGGGTCTACGAGCAGTACTTC. It codes for CASSYSQASGVYEQYF.

V and J are TRBV7-2 and TRBJ2-2, with 9 bases aligning to TRBD2. J gave up 2 bases and V 0 bases, and 7 bases lay outside the gene matches. This CDR3 region has 18 residues. Germline CDR1 SGHTA, CDR2 FQGNSA. The DNA of the CDR3 is TGTGCCAGCAGCTTAGCGTGGGGACTAGCAAAAAACACCGGGGAGCTGTTTTTT. Translating it yields CASSLAWGLAKNTGELFF.

V is TRBV9 and J is TRBJ1-6; D call uncertain. The germline V gene has CDR1 SGDLS and CDR2 YYNGEE. V was cut by 3 bases and J by 5 bases, with 15 bases left in between. There are 16 residues in the CDR3. In DNA form, the CDR3 reads TGTGCCAGCAGCGACCACGGGGAACGGAATAATTCACCCCTCCACTTT. Encoded protein: CASSDHGERNNSPLHF.

V gene TRBV2 combines with J gene TRBJ1-4; D might be TRBD1 (6 bases). The CDR3 totals 15 residues. V was shortened by 7 bases and J by 2 bases, with 14 bases between the two germline ends. Germline CDR1 is SNHLY and CDR2 is FYNNEI. DNA for the CDR3: TGTGCCAGCAACAGGGTCGTTAACACTAATGAAAAACTGTTTTTT. Protein sequence: CASNRVVNTNEKLFF.

The chain is built from TRBV9 and TRBJ1-3, with TRBD1 matching 8 bases. The trim removed 4 bases at V and 10 bases at J, leaving 19 bases unmatched. From germline, CDR1 is SGDLS and CDR2 YYNGEE. The CDR3 has 17 amino acids. DNA of the CDR3: TGTGCCAGCAGCTTAAGGTTGGGGACAGGCCTCGACGAAACCATATATTTT. This sequence encodes CASSLRLGTGLDETIYF. Full variable domain (missing parts from reference TRBV9 and TRBJ1-3): DSGVTQTPKHLITATGQRVTLRCSPRSGDLSVYWYQQSLDQGLQFLIQYYNGEERAKGNILERFSAQQFPDLHSELNLSSLELGDSALYFCASSLRLGTGLDETIYFGEGSWLTVV.

The J gene is TRBJ2-1, the V gene TRBV7-7; D perhaps matches TRBD2 (5 bases). CDR3 size: 15 residues. Germline assignment: CDR1 SSHAT and CDR2 FNYEAQ (reference sequence). V dropped 5 bases and J dropped 6 bases, with 17 bases sitting between them. CDR3 coding DNA: TGTGCCAGCAGCCGAGGGCGCGCTCCGGGCAATGAGCAGTTCTTC. Its protein is CASSRGRAPGNEQFF. The full variable domain, in which reference TRBV7-7 and TRBJ2-1 provide the parts outside the CDR3, is GAGVSQSPRYKVTKRGQDVTLRCDPISSHATLYWYQQALGQGPEFLTYFNYEAQPDKSGLPSDRFSAERPEGSISTLTIQRTEQRDSAMYRCASSRGRAPGNEQFFGPGTRLTVL.

The chain couples TRBV5-1 to TRBJ2-2; 9 positions agree with TRBD2. With 4 bases clipped from V and 3 bases from J, the junction kept 7 bases outside the gene matches. CDR1 is SGHRS, CDR2 YFSETQ, per germline. CDR3 length: 16 residues. For the CDR3, the DNA is TGCGCCAGCAGCATCGAGCGGGAGGCCTACACCGGGGAGCTGTTTTTT. It specifies CASSIEREAYTGELFF.

V is TRBV29-1 and J is TRBJ1-1, with D possibly TRBD1 on 5 matching bases. CDR1 is SQVTM, CDR2 ANQGSEA, per germline. V lost 7 bases to trimming and J lost 0 bases, with 18 bases between them. This CDR3 has 15 amino acids. The CDR3 nucleotides read TGCAGCGGGGGCCACCCCGCCCCATTGAACACTGAAGCTTTCTTT. The encoded protein is CSGGHPAPLNTEAFF.

The genes are TRBV5-1 and TRBJ1-1; weak D call: TRBD1 (5 bases). The germline CDR1 and CDR2 sequences are SGHRS and YFSETQ. The CDR3 is 13 residues long. With 0 bases removed from V and 4 bases from J, the gap between germline ends came to 7 bases. The CDR3 reads CASSLEQVTEAFF. CDR3 nucleotides: TGCGCCAGCAGCTTGGAACAGGTCACTGAAGCTTTCTTT.

The chain carries TRBV6-5 and TRBJ2-7; 8 bases are a match to TRBD1. The trim removed 1 base at V and 3 bases at J, leaving 8 bases unmatched. Germline lookup yields CDR1 MNHEY and CDR2 SVGAGI. This CDR3 has 16 amino acids. CDR3 region: CASSYLGTGGNYEQYF. CDR3 nucleotides: TGTGCCAGCAGTTACTTGGGGACAGGTGGGAACTACGAGCAGTACTTC.